Below, 9 T cell receptor beta chains from the same sample are listed, as sequenced in a study of cytomegalovirus exposure and HLA in healthy donors. In the PCR, 60 Vbeta and 13 Jbeta primers were used. Generated by immunoSEQ multiplex PCR, the TCRdb table keeps only in-frame clones and is missing some. The sample consists of roughly 160,000 clones, about 71% of them appearing once. Sequencing used PBMCs. These receptors were obtained from a woman aged 25 to 39 in good health and CMV-seronegative.

The V call is TRBV11-1, the J call TRBJ1-2, with 9 bases fitting TRBD1. Per germline, CDR1 SGHAT and CDR2 FQDESV (reference sequence). The CDR3 loop spans 15 amino acids. The J segment lost 4 bases and the V segment lost 4 bases, leaving 7 bases of the junction unmatched. The CDR3 spells CASSSQGAQGYGYTF. DNA for the CDR3: TGTGCCAGCAGCTCACAGGGGGCGCAGGGCTATGGCTACACCTTC.

The gene calls are TRBV4-2 and TRBJ1-5; 7 bases are shared with TRBD1. Germline CDR1 is LGHNA and CDR2 is YNFKEQ. This CDR3 has 15 residues. V was clipped by 4 bases and J by 0 bases; unmatched bases: 3. The CDR3, as DNA: TGTGCCAGCAGCCCCGGACAGGTTAGCAATCAGCCCCAGCATTTT. The encoded protein is CASSPGQVSNQPQHF.

This clone was recorded once. CDR3 in amino acids: CASSATGLAGYNEQFF. CDR3 nucleotides: TGTGCCAGCAGCGCCACGGGACTAGCGGGGTACAATGAGCAGTTCTTC. This chain joins TRBV7-3 and TRBJ2-1; 13 bases agree with TRBD2. Germline V lookup: CDR1 SGHTA, CDR2 FQGTGA. With 5 bases clipped from V and 4 bases from J, the junction kept 5 bases outside the gene matches. CDR3 size: 16 residues.

This clone was detected once. The V call is TRBV10-3, the J call TRBJ2-2, with no clear D. V was cut by 8 bases and J by 0 bases, with 10 bases left in between. CDR3 size: 14 residues. The germline CDR1 and CDR2 sequences are ENHRY and SYGVKD. The CDR3 here is CAIVGNANTGELFF. The CDR3 DNA is TGTGCCATCGTCGGTAACGCGAACACCGGGGAGCTGTTTTTT.

The gene calls are TRBV6-5 and TRBJ2-1, with 7 positions matching TRBD2. V shed 4 bases, J shed 9 bases, and the junction held 6 bases outside the gene matches. Germline lookup yields CDR1 MNHEY and CDR2 SVGAGI. The length of the CDR3 is 13 residues. CDR3: CASSLWGRGEQFF. DNA for the CDR3: TGTGCCAGCAGTTTATGGGGGAGGGGTGAGCAGTTCTTC.

V is TRBV29-1 and J is TRBJ2-7, with a weak D call TRBD2 (6 bases). V was shortened by 1 base and J by 1 base, with 8 bases between the two germline ends. This CDR3 contains 13 residues. Germline CDR1 reads SQVTM; CDR2 reads ANQGSEA. The CDR3 bases are TGCAGCGTTGAAGGGGGGGAATCCTACGAGCAGTACTTC. Its translation: CSVEGGESYEQYF.

J is TRBJ2-7 and V is TRBV6-1; TRBD2 matches at 8 bases. Germline-derived CDR1 and CDR2 are MNHNS and SASEGT. V lost 10 bases, J lost 6 bases, and 8 bases stayed unmatched. The CDR3 has 12 residues. CDR3: CATPGLGIEQYF. The CDR3 DNA follows: TGTGCCACTCCGGGACTAGGCATCGAGCAGTACTTC.

The CDR3 reads CASSLRDRDDTEAFF. CDR3 DNA: TGTGCCAGCAGTCTGAGGGACAGGGACGACACTGAAGCTTTCTTT. V usage is TRBV28 and J usage is TRBJ1-1; 9 nucleotides match TRBD1. Germline values: CDR1 MDHEN, CDR2 SYDVKM. The V gene end was trimmed by 5 bases and the J gene end by 3 bases; junction bases not matched to a gene: 7. CDR3 length equals 15 residues.

The chain couples TRBV5-1 to TRBJ2-3; 7 nucleotides match TRBD2. J gave up 2 bases and V 0 bases, and 3 bases lay outside the gene matches. Per the germline V gene, CDR1 is SGHRS and CDR2 is YFSETQ. This CDR3 is 15 amino acids long. The DNA of the CDR3 is TGCGCCAGCAGCTTGGTTCTAGCGGACACAGATACGCAGTATTTT. Translation: CASSLVLADTDTQYF.